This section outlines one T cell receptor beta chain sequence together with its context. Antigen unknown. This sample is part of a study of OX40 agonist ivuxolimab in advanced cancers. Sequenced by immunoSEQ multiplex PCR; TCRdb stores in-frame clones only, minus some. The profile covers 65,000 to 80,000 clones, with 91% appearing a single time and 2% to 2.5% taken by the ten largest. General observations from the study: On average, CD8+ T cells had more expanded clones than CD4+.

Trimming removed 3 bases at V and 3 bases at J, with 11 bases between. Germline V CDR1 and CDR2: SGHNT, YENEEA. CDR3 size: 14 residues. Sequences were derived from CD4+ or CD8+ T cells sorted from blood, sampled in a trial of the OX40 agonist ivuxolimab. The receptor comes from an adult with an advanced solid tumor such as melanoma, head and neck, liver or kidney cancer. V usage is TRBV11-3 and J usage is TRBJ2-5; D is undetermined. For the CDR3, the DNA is TGTGCCAGCAGCTTGTCGGACCACGAAGAGACCCAGTACTTC. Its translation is CASSLSDHEETQYF.